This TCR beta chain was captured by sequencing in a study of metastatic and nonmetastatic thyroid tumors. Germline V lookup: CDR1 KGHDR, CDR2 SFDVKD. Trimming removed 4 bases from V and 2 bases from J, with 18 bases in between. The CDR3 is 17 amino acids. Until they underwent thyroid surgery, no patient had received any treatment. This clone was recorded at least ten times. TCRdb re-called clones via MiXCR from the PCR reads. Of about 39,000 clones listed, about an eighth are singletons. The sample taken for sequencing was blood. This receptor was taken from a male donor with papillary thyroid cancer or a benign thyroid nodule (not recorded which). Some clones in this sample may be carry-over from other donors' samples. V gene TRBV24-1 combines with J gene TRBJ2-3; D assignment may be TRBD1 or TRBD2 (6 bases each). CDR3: CATSDPGGLGNTDTQYF. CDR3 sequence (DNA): TGTGCCACCAGTGACCCTGGGGGGCTTGGGAACACAGATACGCAGTATTTT.